This TCR beta chain was sequenced in a study of CD8 T cells in Susac syndrome (dated by TCRdb to about 2019). About the study as a whole: Of the Susac syndrome patients who were sequenced, eight or nine were in clinical remission while about six had clinically active disease. Susac syndrome patients were therapy-naive, on corticosteroids (some also receiving IVIg), or on IVIg alone at blood withdrawal. Whether CD8+ T cell activation and differentiation in Susac syndrome was antigen driven was tested using repertoire sequencing. Study-level results and caveats: No clonal expansion was detected in the CD4+ T cell repertoire of Susac syndrome patients. The number of individuals in the TCR sequencing and HLA analysis was acknowledged as relatively small.

Notes on this clonotype: Its target antigen remains unknown. No clone much larger than this one lies a single base away; base qualities are absent.

Peripheral blood CD8+ and CD4+ T cells from healthy donors, Susac syndrome patients and multiple sclerosis patients were profiled by high-throughput TCR beta sequencing. The Susac syndrome patients fulfilled recently defined diagnostic criteria for either definite or probable disease. Bulk CD8+ and CD4+ T cells were purified by magnetic negative isolation, while CD8+ TEMRA cells were enriched using FACS. Blood was collected in EDTA tubes and processed within 24 hours, with PBMCs isolated through density gradient centrifugation. PBMCs intended for TCR sequencing were cryopreserved in liquid nitrogen and thawed later in a water bath at 37 degrees C. A purity of at least 90% was achieved for sorted or isolated CD4+, CD8+ and CD8+ TEMRA cells. The CDR3, from cysteine to phenylalanine, totals 12 residues. CDR3 DNA is the only sequence kept; it has 36 bases, read in frame from the first base. V and J are truncated by 7 bases and 1 base respectively, leaving an intervening sequence of 7 bases. In the germline V gene (reference sequence), CDR1 corresponds to SGHNT and CDR2 to YYREEE.

RNA was extracted using the RNeasy kit, and roughly 0.45 to 1 microgram was reverse transcribed with random hexamers. The immunoSEQ multiplex PCR assay, covering 54 Vbeta and 13 Jbeta segments, was used to amplify TCR beta CDR3 regions. To correct PCR amplification bias, a synthetic template baseline was used for both primer optimization and computational correction. The source study handled its data this way. Reads were annotated to V, D and J genes according to IMGT and were analyzed with immunoSEQ Analyzer, with only productive sequences retained. Clonality was calculated as one minus the Shannon entropy normalized by log2 of the number of productive unique sequences. For each patient and control, public and private clones were evaluated within the 100 most prevalent clones. Clones were defined as Susac-specific if absent from the healthy and MS cohorts, from roughly 1,100 published viral clones and from other ImmuneACCESS disease sequences. TCRdb passed the public sequencing reads through fastp at Q25 and MiXCR, retaining productive beta sequences. Duplicate CDR3 protein sequences are folded into a single record with the most common DNA and genes. The V and J calls shown here were made by TCRdb, not taken from the authors' results. Across this sample there are more than 150,000 distinct CDR3 sequences, with 90% to 95% seen only once. The ten largest clones take up 0.15% to 0.2% of the sample.

Material for sequencing was CD4+ T cells from PBMCs. This chain is built from TRBV5-4 and TRBJ2-3, with TRBD2 as a weak D call on 5 bases. This clonotype was sampled from a human donor with Susac syndrome. CDR3 sequence: CASARGTDTQYF. The DNA sequence is TGTGCCAGCGCGAGGGGCACAGATACGCAGTATTTT.